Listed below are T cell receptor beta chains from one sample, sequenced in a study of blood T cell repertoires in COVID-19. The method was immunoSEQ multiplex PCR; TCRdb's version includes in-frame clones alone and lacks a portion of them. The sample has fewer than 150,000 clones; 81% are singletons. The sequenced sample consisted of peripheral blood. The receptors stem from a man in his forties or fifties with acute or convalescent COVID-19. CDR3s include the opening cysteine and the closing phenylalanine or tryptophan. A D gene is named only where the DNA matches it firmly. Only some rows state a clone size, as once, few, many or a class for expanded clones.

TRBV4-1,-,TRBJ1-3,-,CASSRQESSNSGNTIYF,TGCGCCAGCAGCCGACAAGAGAGCAGCAACTCTGGAAACACCATATATTTT
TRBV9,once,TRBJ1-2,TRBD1,CASSGDRGRYGYTF,TGTGCCAGCAGCGGAGACAGGGGCCGTTATGGCTACACCTTC
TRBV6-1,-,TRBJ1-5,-,CASSDRLGSGQPQHF,TGTGCCAGCAGTGACCGGTTAGGTTCAGGTCAGCCCCAGCATTTT
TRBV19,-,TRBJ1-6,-,CASSGPAGARNSPLHF,TGTGCCAGTAGCGGTCCGGCAGGGGCTCGTAATTCACCCCTCCACTTT
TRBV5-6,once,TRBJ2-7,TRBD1,CASSLGTGISYEQYF,TGTGCCAGCAGCCTCGGGACAGGGATTTCTTACGAGCAGTACTTC
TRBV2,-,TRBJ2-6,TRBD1,CASSDYRGPSGANVLTF,TGTGCCAGCAGTGATTACAGGGGGCCGTCCGGGGCCAACGTCCTGACTTTC
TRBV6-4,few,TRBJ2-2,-,CASSSTPGNGELFF,TGTGCCAGCAGTAGTACCCCAGGGAACGGGGAGCTGTTTTTT
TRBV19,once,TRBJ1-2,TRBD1,CASSFPGQGPDGYTF,TGTGCCAGTAGTTTCCCCGGACAGGGCCCGGATGGCTACACCTTC
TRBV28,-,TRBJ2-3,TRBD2,CASSSPPLAGGPGTQYF,TGTGCCAGCAGTTCGCCTCCACTAGCGGGGGGGCCGGGCACGCAGTATTTT
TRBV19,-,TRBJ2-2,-,CASSKVKGRGTGELFF,TGTGCCAGTAGTAAAGTCAAGGGCAGAGGGACCGGGGAGCTGTTTTTT
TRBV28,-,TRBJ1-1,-,CASSLASISYEAFF,TGTGCCAGCAGTTTAGCCAGTATCAGTTATGAAGCTTTCTTT
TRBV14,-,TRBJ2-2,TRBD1,CASSQRTGTGELFF,TGTGCCAGCAGCCAACGGACAGGGACCGGGGAGCTGTTTTTT
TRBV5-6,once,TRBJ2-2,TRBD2,CASSLLAGDTGELFF,TGTGCCAGCAGCTTGCTCGCGGGGGACACCGGGGAGCTGTTTTTT
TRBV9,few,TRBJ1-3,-,CASSVLFGGPGNTIYF,TGTGCCAGCAGCGTACTTTTTGGGGGCCCTGGAAACACCATATATTTT
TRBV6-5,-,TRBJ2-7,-,CASSYNNNYEQYF,TGTGCCAGCAGTTATAACAACAACTACGAGCAGTACTTC
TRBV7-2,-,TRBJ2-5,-,CASSLEFAVRGQETQYF,TGTGCCAGCAGCTTGGAGTTCGCAGTCCGGGGACAAGAGACCCAGTACTTC
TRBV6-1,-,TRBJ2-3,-,CASSEEIRGFTDTQYF,TGTGCCAGCAGTGAAGAAATTAGGGGGTTCACAGATACGCAGTATTTT
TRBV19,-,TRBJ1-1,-,CASSMRITEAFF,TGTGCCAGTAGTATGAGGATCACTGAAGCTTTCTTT
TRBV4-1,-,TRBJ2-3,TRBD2,CASSRTSGGGPDTQYF,TGCGCCAGCAGCCGGACTAGCGGGGGGGGGCCCGATACGCAGTATTTT
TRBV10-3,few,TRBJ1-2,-,CAISEGALVYGYTF,TGTGCCATCAGTGAGGGGGCGCTGGTATATGGCTACACCTTC
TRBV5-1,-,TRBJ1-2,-,CASSWGDRENYGYTF,TGCGCCAGCAGCTGGGGGGACCGTGAGAACTATGGCTACACCTTC
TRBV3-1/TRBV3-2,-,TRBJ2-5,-,CASSPSSGTQYF,TGTGCCAGCAGCCCTAGCTCGGGGACCCAGTACTTC
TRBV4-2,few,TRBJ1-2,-,CASSQDGRGSYGYTF,TGTGCCAGCAGCCAAGATGGTCGGGGTAGCTATGGCTACACCTTC
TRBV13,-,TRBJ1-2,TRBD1,CASSPYRGYGYTF,TGTGCCAGCAGCCCCTACAGGGGATATGGCTACACCTTC
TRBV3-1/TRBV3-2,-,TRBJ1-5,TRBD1,CASSQGDRGNQPQHF,TGTGCCAGCAGCCAAGGGGACAGGGGCAATCAGCCCCAGCATTTT
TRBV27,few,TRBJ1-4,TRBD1,CASSPRPGTELFF,TGTGCCAGCAGCCCTAGGCCCGGGACAGAACTGTTTTTT
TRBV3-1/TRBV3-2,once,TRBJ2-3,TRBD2,CASSQVLAGTQYF,TGTGCCAGCAGCCAAGTGCTAGCGGGGACGCAGTATTTT
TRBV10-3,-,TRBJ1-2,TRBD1,CAITGQGDGYTF,TGTGCCATCACAGGACAGGGTGATGGCTACACCTTC
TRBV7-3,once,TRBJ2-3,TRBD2,CASSLTNLAGGFGTDTQYF,TGTGCCAGCAGCTTAACGAACCTAGCGGGGGGGTTTGGAACAGATACGCAGTATTTT
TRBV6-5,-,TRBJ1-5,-,CASRADRSSNQPQHF,TGTGCCAGCAGAGCCGACAGGAGTAGCAATCAGCCCCAGCATTTT
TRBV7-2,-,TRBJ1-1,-,CASSLRQATEAFF,TGTGCCAGCAGCCTAAGACAGGCCACTGAAGCTTTCTTT
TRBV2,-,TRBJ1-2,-,CASSPDRGYTF,TGTGCCAGCAGTCCCGACAGAGGCTACACCTTC
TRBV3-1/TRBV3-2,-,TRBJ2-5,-,CASSQVKGHLSSTQYF,TGTGCCAGCAGCCAAGTAAAGGGACACCTGAGCTCGACCCAGTACTTC
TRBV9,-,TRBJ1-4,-,CASSARGGTNEKLFF,TGTGCCAGCAGCGCCCGGGGGGGAACTAATGAAAAACTGTTTTTT
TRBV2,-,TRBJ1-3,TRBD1,CASSQDRASGNTIYF,TGTGCCAGCAGCCAGGACAGGGCCTCTGGAAACACCATATATTTT
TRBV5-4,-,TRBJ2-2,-,CASSSRGARTGELFF,TGTGCCAGCAGCTCCCGGGGGGCCAGAACCGGGGAGCTGTTTTTT
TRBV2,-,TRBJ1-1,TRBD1,CASMGQLNTEAFF,TGTGCCAGCATGGGACAGCTGAACACTGAAGCTTTCTTT
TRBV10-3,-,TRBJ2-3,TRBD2,CAISNGLAGKTSTDTQYF,TGTGCCATCAGCAATGGACTAGCGGGGAAAACTAGCACAGATACGCAGTATTTT
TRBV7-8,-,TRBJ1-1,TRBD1,CASSARQGSYTEAFF,TGTGCCAGCAGCGCCCGACAGGGGTCCTACACTGAAGCTTTCTTT
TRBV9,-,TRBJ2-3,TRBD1,CASSAGGQGDTQYF,TGTGCCAGCAGCGCCGGGGGACAGGGAGATACGCAGTATTTT
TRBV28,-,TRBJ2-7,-,CATSLEGGAYEQYF,TGTGCCACCTCGCTCGAGGGGGGGGCGTACGAGCAGTACTTC
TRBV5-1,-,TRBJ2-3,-,CASSTVGGGEDTQYF,TGCGCCAGCTCGACGGTGGGGGGGGGCGAGGATACGCAGTATTTT
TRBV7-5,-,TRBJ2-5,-,CARSIDRGGDQETQYF,TGTGCCAGAAGCATCGACAGGGGGGGAGACCAAGAGACCCAGTACTTC
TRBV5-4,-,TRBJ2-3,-,CASSNWVAGPTDTQYF,TGTGCCAGCAGCAATTGGGTGGCGGGTCCCACAGATACGCAGTATTTT
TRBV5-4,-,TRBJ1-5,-,CASSLYGNQPQHF,TGTGCCAGCAGCTTGTATGGCAATCAGCCCCAGCATTTT
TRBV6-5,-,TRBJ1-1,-,CASSTPGGVPEAFF,TGTGCCAGCAGCACCCCCGGTGGAGTCCCTGAAGCTTTCTTT
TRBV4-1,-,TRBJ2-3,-,CASSQSGGARTDTQYF,TGCGCCAGCAGCCAATCAGGCGGGGCCCGGACAGATACGCAGTATTTT
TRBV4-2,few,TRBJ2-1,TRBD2,CASSRVLAGDLNEQFF,TGTGCCAGCAGCCGCGTTCTAGCGGGGGACCTCAATGAGCAGTTCTTC
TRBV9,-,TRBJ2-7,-,CASSVGLSQNSYEQYF,TGTGCCAGCAGCGTCGGACTTTCACAGAATTCCTACGAGCAGTACTTC
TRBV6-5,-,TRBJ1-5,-,CASSPLYEQPQHF,TGTGCCAGCAGCCCGCTCTATGAGCAGCCCCAGCATTTT
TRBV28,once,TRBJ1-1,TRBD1,CASSMRTGGGTEAFF,TGTGCCAGCAGTATGAGGACAGGGGGCGGCACTGAAGCTTTCTTT
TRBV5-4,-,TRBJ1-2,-,CASSLGTDAGFAGYTF,TGTGCCAGCAGCTTGGGCACCGACGCAGGGTTCGCAGGCTACACCTTC
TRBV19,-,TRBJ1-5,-,CASSISRGKQPQHF,TGTGCCAGTAGTATTTCCCGGGGGAAACAGCCCCAGCATTTT
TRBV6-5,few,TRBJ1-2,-,CASSGTKTYGYTF,TGTGCCAGCAGCGGGACAAAAACCTATGGCTACACCTTC
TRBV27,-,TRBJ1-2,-,CASRAGGGARGYTF,TGTGCCAGCAGGGCTGGGGGGGGCGCCCGGGGCTACACCTTC
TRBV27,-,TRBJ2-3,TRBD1,CASSPDRGRGRDTQYF,TGTGCCAGCAGTCCAGACAGGGGGCGAGGAAGAGATACGCAGTATTTT
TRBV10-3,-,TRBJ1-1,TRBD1,CAIGRQGNGGMNTEAFF,TGTGCCATCGGACGACAGGGGAATGGGGGTATGAACACTGAAGCTTTCTTT